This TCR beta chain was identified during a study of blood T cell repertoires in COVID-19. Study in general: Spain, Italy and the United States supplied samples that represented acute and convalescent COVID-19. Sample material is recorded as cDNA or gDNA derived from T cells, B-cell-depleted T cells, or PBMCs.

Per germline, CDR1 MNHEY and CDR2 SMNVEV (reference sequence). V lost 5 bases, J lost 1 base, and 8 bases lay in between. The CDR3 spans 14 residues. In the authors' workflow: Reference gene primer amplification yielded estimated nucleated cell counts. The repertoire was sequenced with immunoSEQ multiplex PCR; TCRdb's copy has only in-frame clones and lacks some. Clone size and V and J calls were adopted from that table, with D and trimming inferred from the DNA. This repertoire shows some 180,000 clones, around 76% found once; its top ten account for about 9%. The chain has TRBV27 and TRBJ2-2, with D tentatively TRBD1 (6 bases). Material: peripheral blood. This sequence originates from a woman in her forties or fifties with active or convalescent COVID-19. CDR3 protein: CASSGTQNTGELFF. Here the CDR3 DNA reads TGTGCCAGCAGTGGGACACAGAACACCGGGGAGCTGTTTTTT.